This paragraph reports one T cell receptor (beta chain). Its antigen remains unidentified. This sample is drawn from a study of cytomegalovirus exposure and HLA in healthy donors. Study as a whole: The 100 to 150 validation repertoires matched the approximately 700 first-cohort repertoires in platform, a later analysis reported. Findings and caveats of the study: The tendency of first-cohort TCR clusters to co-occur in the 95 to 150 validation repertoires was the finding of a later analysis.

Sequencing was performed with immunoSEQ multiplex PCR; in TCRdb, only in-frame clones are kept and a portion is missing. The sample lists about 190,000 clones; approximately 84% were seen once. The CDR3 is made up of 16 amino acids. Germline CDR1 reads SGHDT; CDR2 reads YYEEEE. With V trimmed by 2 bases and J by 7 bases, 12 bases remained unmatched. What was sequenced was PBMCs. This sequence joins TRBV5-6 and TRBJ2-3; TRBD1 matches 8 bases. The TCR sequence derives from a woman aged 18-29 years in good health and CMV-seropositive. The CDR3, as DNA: TGTGCCAGCAGCTTTTCAGGGGGCGAGACTACCTATACGCAGTATTTT. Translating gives CASSFSGGETTYTQYF.